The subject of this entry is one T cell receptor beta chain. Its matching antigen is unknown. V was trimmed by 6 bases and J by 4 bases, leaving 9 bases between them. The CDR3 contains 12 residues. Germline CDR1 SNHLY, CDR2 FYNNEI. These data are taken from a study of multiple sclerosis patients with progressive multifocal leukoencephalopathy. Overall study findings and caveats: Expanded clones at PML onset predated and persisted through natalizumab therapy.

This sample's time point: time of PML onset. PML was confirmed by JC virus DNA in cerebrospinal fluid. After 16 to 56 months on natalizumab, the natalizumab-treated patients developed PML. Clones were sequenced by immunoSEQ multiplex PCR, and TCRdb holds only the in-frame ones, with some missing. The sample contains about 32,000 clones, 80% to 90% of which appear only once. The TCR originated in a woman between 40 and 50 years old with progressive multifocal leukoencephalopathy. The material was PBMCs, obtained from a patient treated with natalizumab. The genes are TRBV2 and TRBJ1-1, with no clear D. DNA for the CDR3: TGTGCCAGCAGGGGGTCGGTCACTGAAGCTTTCTTT. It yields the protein CASRGSVTEAFF. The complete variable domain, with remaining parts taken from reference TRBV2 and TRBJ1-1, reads EPEVTQTPSHQVTQMGQEVILRCVPISNHLYFYWYRQILGQKVEFLVSFYNNEISEKSEIFDDQFSVERPDGSNFTLKIRSTKLEDSAMYFCASRGSVTEAFFGQGTRLTVV.